Listed here are 14 T cell receptor beta chains from one sample, sequenced in a study of CXCR3-negative and CXCR3-positive naive CD8 T cells. Findings and caveats of the study: CXCR3-positive naive cells carried more hydrophobic TRB CDR3s than CXCR3-negative ones.

Which antigens these TCRs recognize remains unknown. Through 5' RACE with UMI labels, the TRB cDNA libraries were prepared. TCRdb reprocessed the 5' RACE reads; each CDR3 protein has one entry and no DNA is given. The data include under 110,000 distinct CDR3 sequences; the top ten clones carry 0.35% to 0.4%. The material sequenced was naive CXCR3+ CD8+ T cells from blood. Subset in this sample: CD45RO-CCR7+CD27+CD95- naive CD8+ T cells expressing CXCR3 (TNR3+). The receptors were sampled from a human donor in good health. Some clones in this sample may be carry-over from other donors' samples.

The J gene is TRBJ2-4, the V gene TRBV7-8; there is no DNA to check the TCRdb D call of TRBD1. Germline assignment: CDR1 SGHVS and CDR2 FQNEAQ. The CDR3 totals 16 residues. The CDR3: CASSDGGTGGENIQYF.

V usage is TRBV12-3 or TRBV12-4 and J usage is TRBJ2-7; TCRdb designates TRBD1, a call that cannot be tested without DNA. The CDR3 totals 16 residues. Here the CDR3 reads CASSLVVDRLAYEQYF.

J is TRBJ2-7 and V is TRBV5-6; with no DNA, the TCRdb D assignment of TRBD1 cannot be verified. The CDR3 is made up of 15 amino acids. Germline V gene sequence: CDR1 SGHDT, CDR2 YYEEEE. The CDR3 sequence: CASSSGTGRGYEQYF.

The chain carries TRBV14 and TRBJ2-1; lacking DNA, the TRBD1 call made by TCRdb goes unchecked. Germline V lookup: CDR1 SGHDN, CDR2 FVKESK. This CDR3 has 18 residues. The CDR3 region is CASSQEGGAISHYNEQFF.

The chain carries TRBV7-8 and TRBJ2-3; TCRdb returns TRBD2, unconfirmable since there is no DNA. This CDR3 is built from 14 residues. Germline CDR1 and CDR2: SGHVS and FQNEAQ. CDR3 in amino acids: CASSSLAGTDTQYF. Full variable domain (rest looked up from reference TRBV7-8 and TRBJ2-3): GAGVSQSPRYKVAKRGQDVALRCDPISGHVSLFWYQQALGQGPEFLTYFQNEAQLDKSGLPSDRFFAERPEGSVSTLKIQRTQQEDSAVYLCASSSLAGTDTQYFGPGTRLTVL.

The chain joins TRBV20-1 to TRBJ1-1. The CDR3 contains 12 residues. Germline V gene lookup returns CDR1 DFQATT and CDR2 SNEGSKA (reference sequence). The CDR3 spells CSANNLNTEAFF.

The chain joins TRBV7-6 to TRBJ2-2. Germline V gene sequence: CDR1 SGHVS, CDR2 FNYEAQ. The CDR3 extends over 12 amino acids. The CDR3 sequence is CASSFPTGELFF.

The genes are TRBV28 and TRBJ2-1. This CDR3 spans 13 amino acids. The germline V gene encodes CDR1 MDHEN and CDR2 SYDVKM. CDR3 protein: CASSYGRFNEQLF.

CDR3 in amino acids: CASSPLSNYDSNEQFF. This chain uses TRBV5-1 with TRBJ2-1; TCRdb calls TRBD2, which cannot be checked without DNA. The CDR3 totals 16 residues. CDR1 SGHRS and CDR2 YFSETQ come from the germline V gene. Filled out from reference TRBV5-1 and TRBJ2-1, the complete variable domain reads KAGVTQTPRYLIKTRGQQVTLSCSPISGHRSVSWYQQTPGQGLQFLFEYFSETQRNKGNFPGRFSGRQFSNSRSEMNVSTLELGDSALYLCASSPLSNYDSNEQFFGPGTRLTVL.

The chain has TRBV6-5 and TRBJ1-5; TCRdb outputs TRBD1, but without DNA this stays unchecked. This CDR3 has 15 amino acids. Germline values: CDR1 MNHEY, CDR2 SVGAGI. CDR3 in amino acids: CASSYSLQGGQPQHF.

The V and J genes are TRBV6-5 and TRBJ1-2. CDR1 is MNHEY, CDR2 SVGAGI, per germline. The CDR3 is made up of 13 amino acids. The CDR3 sequence is CASPEPAYYGYTF.

V gene TRBV27 combines with J gene TRBJ2-5. Per the germline V gene, CDR1 is MNHEY and CDR2 is SMNVEV (reference sequence). The CDR3 extends over 14 amino acids. The CDR3 loop is CASSLMGRQETQYF.

This chain uses TRBV29-1 with TRBJ2-1. This CDR3 has 13 amino acids. Germline CDR1 and CDR2: SQVTM and ANQGSEA. CDR3: CSVENGDYNEQFF.

V gene TRBV30 combines with J gene TRBJ2-1; TCRdb designates TRBD2, a call that cannot be tested without DNA. The CDR3 extends over 13 amino acids. Germline V gene sequence: CDR1 GTSNPN, CDR2 SVGIG (reference sequence). The CDR3 reads CAWSVGRGNEQFF.